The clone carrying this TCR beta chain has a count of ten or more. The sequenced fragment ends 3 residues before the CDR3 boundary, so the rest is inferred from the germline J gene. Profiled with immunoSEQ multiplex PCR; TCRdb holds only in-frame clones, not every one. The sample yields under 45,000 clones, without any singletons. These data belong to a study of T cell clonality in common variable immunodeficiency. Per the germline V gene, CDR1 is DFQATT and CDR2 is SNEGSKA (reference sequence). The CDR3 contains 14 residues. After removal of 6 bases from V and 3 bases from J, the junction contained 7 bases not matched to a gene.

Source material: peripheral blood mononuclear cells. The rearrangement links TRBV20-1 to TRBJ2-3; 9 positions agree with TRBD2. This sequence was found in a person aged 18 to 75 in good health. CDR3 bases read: TGCAGTGCCCCGGACGCGGGGGGGACAGATACG. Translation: CSAPDAGGTDT. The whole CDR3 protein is CSAPDAGGTDTQYF.